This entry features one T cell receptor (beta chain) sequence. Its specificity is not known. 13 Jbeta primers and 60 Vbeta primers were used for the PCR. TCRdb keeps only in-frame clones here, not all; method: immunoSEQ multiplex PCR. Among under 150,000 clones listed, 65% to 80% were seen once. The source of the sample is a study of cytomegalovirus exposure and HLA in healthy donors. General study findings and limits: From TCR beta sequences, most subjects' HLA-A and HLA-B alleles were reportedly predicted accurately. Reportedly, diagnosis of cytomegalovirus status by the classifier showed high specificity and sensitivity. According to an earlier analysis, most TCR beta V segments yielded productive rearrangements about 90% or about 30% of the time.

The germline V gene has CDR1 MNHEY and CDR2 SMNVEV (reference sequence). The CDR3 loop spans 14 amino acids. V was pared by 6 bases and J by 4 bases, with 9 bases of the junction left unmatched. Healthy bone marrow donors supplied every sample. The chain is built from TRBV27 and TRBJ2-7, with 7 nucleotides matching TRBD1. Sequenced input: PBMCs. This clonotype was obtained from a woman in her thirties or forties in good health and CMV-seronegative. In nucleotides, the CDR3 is TGTGCCAGCAGACCGACAGGGCTCTGGTACGAGCAGTACTTC. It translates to CASRPTGLWYEQYF.